This T cell receptor beta chain was found in a study of blood T cell repertoires in COVID-19. Some clones are missing from TCRdb's copy, which holds only in-frame ones; the method was immunoSEQ multiplex PCR. This table has about 440,000 clones, roughly nine tenths appearing once. The material sequenced was PBMCs or T cells enriched from blood (not recorded which). This clonotype was sampled from a young woman with acute COVID-19.

CDR3 sequence reads: CATGQGRGPGQPQHF. The CDR3 DNA sequence: TGTGCCACCGGACAGGGCAGGGGGCCAGGGCAGCCCCAGCATTTT. The rearrangement uses TRBV27 and TRBJ1-5; 8 bases line up with TRBD1. The CDR3 contains 15 residues. Germline V gene data show CDR1 as MNHEY and CDR2 as SMNVEV (reference sequence). After removal of 10 bases from V and 7 bases from J, the junction contained 15 bases not matched to a gene.